Presented here are 21 T cell receptor beta chains from one specimen sequenced in a study of blood T cell repertoires in COVID-19. Using immunoSEQ multiplex PCR, the repertoire was profiled, and TCRdb retains in-frame clones only, with some absent. The data contain around 72,000 clones, roughly 80% of them singletons. Sequences were obtained from peripheral blood. These receptors were collected from a woman in her 70s with acute or convalescent COVID-19.

By proportion, this clone is medium-sized. The chain links TRBV10-2 to TRBJ2-2, with 7 bases lining up with TRBD2. CDR1 is WSHSY and CDR2 is SAAADI in the germline V gene. The V and J ends lost 4 bases and 1 base, in that order; junction bases with no gene match: 3. The CDR3 runs 15 residues. The CDR3 loop reads CASSGASGNTGELFF. CDR3 coding DNA: TGCGCCAGCAGTGGGGCTAGCGGGAACACCGGGGAGCTGTTTTTT.

This clone was picked up a small number of times. The gene calls are TRBV6-4 and TRBJ2-3, with D maybe TRBD2 (5 bases). Trimming removed 4 bases from V and 3 bases from J, with 11 bases in between. The germline CDR1 and CDR2 sequences are MRHNA and SNTAGT. The CDR3 totals 14 residues. CDR3 DNA sequence: TGTGCCAGCAGTGCGGGCTCGGGGACAGATACGCAGTATTTT. It yields the protein CASSAGSGTDTQYF.

The chain combines TRBV28 with TRBJ2-1; D remains unclear. CDR1 MDHEN and CDR2 SYDVKM come from the germline V gene. CDR3 length: 15 residues. Trimming took 3 bases from V and 3 from J, leaving 12 bases between them. In DNA form, the CDR3 reads TGTGCCAGCAGTTTCACGGTTAACCTCTACAATGAGCAGTTCTTC. Translation: CASSFTVNLYNEQFF. Full variable domain (outside the CDR3, taken from reference TRBV28 and TRBJ2-1): DVKVTQSSRYLVKRTGEKVFLECVQDMDHENMFWYRQDPGLGLRLIYFSYDVKMKEKGDIPEGYSVSREKKERFSLILESASTNQTSMYLCASSFTVNLYNEQFFGPGTRLTVL.

The V gene is TRBV5-4, the J gene TRBJ2-1, with TRBD1 matching 12 bases. This CDR3 is built from 19 residues. Trimming removed 3 bases from V and 6 bases from J; junction bases left unmatched: 16. From germline, CDR1 is SGHNT and CDR2 YYREEE (reference sequence). The CDR3 DNA follows: TGTGCCAGCAGCTCCGGGACAGGGGGCGGTAGGCGAGTATTCAATGAGCAGTTCTTC. It is translated as CASSSGTGGGRRVFNEQFF.

V and J are TRBV27 and TRBJ1-6, with 10 nucleotides matching TRBD1. The length of the CDR3 is 15 residues. Germline CDR1 MNHEY, CDR2 SMNVEV (reference sequence). V lost 8 bases, J lost 3 bases, and 4 bases stayed unmatched. CDR3 protein: CASRTGGGYNSPLHF. DNA of the CDR3: TGTGCCAGCCGGACAGGGGGGGGCTATAATTCACCCCTCCACTTT.

The chain joins TRBV28 to TRBJ2-1, with TRBD2 matching 9 bases. This CDR3 has 15 amino acids. Unmatched junction bases numbered 7, after V lost 6 bases and J lost 4 bases. Germline CDR1 reads MDHEN; CDR2 reads SYDVKM. DNA of the CDR3: TGTGCCAGCAGGGGTAGCGGGAGTAGGTACAATGAGCAGTTCTTC. Its translation is CASRGSGSRYNEQFF.

The rearrangement links TRBV9 to TRBJ2-5; 7 bases match TRBD2. The CDR3 consists of 14 residues. Trimming removed 0 bases from V and 4 bases from J; junction bases left unmatched: 3. Germline CDR1 is SGDLS and CDR2 is YYNGEE. The CDR3 loop reads CASSVEVAGETQYF. The CDR3 DNA sequence: TGTGCCAGCAGCGTAGAGGTAGCGGGAGAGACCCAGTACTTC.

This chain joins TRBV5-5 and TRBJ1-4, with D unclear. Trimming took 3 bases from V and 6 from J, leaving 15 bases between them. The CDR3 totals 15 residues. The germline V gene encodes CDR1 SGHKS and CDR2 YYEKEE (reference sequence). The CDR3 DNA follows: TGTGCCAGCAGCTCCTTGGAGGGAAGAGATGAAAAACTGTTTTTT. Protein: CASSSLEGRDEKLFF.

V is TRBV19 and J is TRBJ1-2, with D possibly being TRBD1 (6 bases). V was pared by 7 bases and J by 0 bases, with 15 bases between. CDR3 length equals 15 residues. Germline assignment: CDR1 LNHDA and CDR2 SQIVND (reference sequence). The CDR3 protein is CASTGALVANYGYTF. CDR3 DNA: TGTGCCAGTACAGGGGCTTTAGTAGCTAACTATGGCTACACCTTC.

The rearrangement links TRBV5-5 to TRBJ1-2; 7 nucleotides agree with TRBD1. This CDR3 spans 14 amino acids. Germline CDR1 is SGHKS and CDR2 is YYEKEE (reference sequence). The junction had 10 bases not matched to a gene; V was cut back by 6 bases and J by 5 bases. As DNA, the CDR3 is TGTGCCAGCACTCCGGACAGGACCGCATATGGCTACACCTTC. This gives the protein CASTPDRTAYGYTF.

This clone was recorded once. The same CDR3 can be traced to other DNA sequences in this sample. The chain has TRBV11-3 and TRBJ2-2; no firm D call. This CDR3 comprises 14 residues. Trimming pared 1 base from V and 5 bases from J, leaving 8 bases between. Germline CDR1 SGHNT, CDR2 YENEEA. The CDR3 coding sequence is TGTGCCAGCAGCTTAGCACGAGGAACCGGGGAGCTGTTTTTT. Protein: CASSLARGTGELFF.

The chain joins TRBV10-1 to TRBJ2-7, with 9 bases fitting TRBD2. Unmatched junction bases numbered 6, after V lost 3 bases and J lost 3 bases. The CDR3 spans 15 residues. Germline V gives CDR1 WNHNN, CDR2 SYGVQD (reference sequence). CDR3 in amino acids: CASSDPGTSSYEQYF. The CDR3 DNA is TGCGCCAGCAGTGACCCCGGGACTAGCAGCTACGAGCAGTACTTC.

J is TRBJ2-3 and V is TRBV6-6; D unclear. The CDR3 has 15 amino acids. Trimming removed 0 bases at V and 1 base at J, with 8 bases between. The germline CDR1 and CDR2 sequences are MNHNY and SVGAGI (reference sequence). In DNA form, the CDR3 reads TGTGCCAGCAGTTACTCCGGTACAGGCACAGATACGCAGTATTTT. This gives the protein CASSYSGTGTDTQYF.

The V call is TRBV9, the J call TRBJ1-3; D gene unclear. V dropped 3 bases and J dropped 0 bases, with 10 bases sitting between them. The germline V gene encodes CDR1 SGDLS and CDR2 YYNGEE. CDR3 length: 15 amino acids. The CDR3 here is CASSENPYSGNTIYF. The CDR3, as DNA: TGTGCCAGCAGCGAGAACCCCTACTCTGGAAACACCATATATTTT.

The chain uses TRBV19 and TRBJ2-5, with 13 bases identical to TRBD2. From germline, CDR1 is LNHDA and CDR2 SQIVND (reference sequence). V shed 3 bases, J shed 4 bases, and the junction held 11 bases outside the gene matches. This CDR3 region has 18 residues. The chain's CDR3 is CASSISGLAGVRGETQYF. CDR3 nucleotide sequence: TGTGCCAGTAGTATTAGTGGACTAGCGGGAGTGCGTGGAGAGACCCAGTACTTC.

The chain carries TRBV19 and TRBJ1-5; D unclear. CDR1 and CDR2 from the germline V gene are LNHDA and SQIVND (reference sequence). Trimming cost V 4 bases and J 2 bases, with 15 bases left between them. The CDR3 has 16 amino acids. The CDR3 loop reads CASSSSGFYGNQPQHF. CDR3 sequence (DNA): TGTGCCAGTAGTAGCAGTGGCTTTTACGGCAATCAGCCCCAGCATTTT.

This clone has only a few counts. This chain uses TRBV3-1 (or the pseudogene TRBV3-2) with TRBJ2-1, with D tentatively TRBD1 (6 bases). The CDR3 spans 14 residues. Germline V lookup: CDR1 LGHDT, CDR2 YNNKEL (reference sequence). V gave up 5 bases and J gave up 10 bases, with 18 bases separating them. CDR3 in DNA: TGTGCCAGCAGCTACGGACAGTCACAAGGGGAGCAGTTCTTC. Translating gives CASSYGQSQGEQFF.

V gene TRBV2 combines with J gene TRBJ2-2, with 7 bases aligning to TRBD1. The CDR3 length is 15 residues. Germline V gene data show CDR1 as SNHLY and CDR2 as FYNNEI. Unmatched junction bases numbered 8, after V lost 3 bases and J lost 7 bases. This chain's CDR3 is CASSEGRGRYGELFF. DNA for the CDR3: TGTGCCAGCAGTGAGGGCAGGGGGAGATACGGGGAGCTGTTTTTT.

The chain joins TRBV19 to TRBJ1-6; D might be TRBD1 (5 bases). The V and J ends lost 4 bases and 3 bases respectively, with 10 bases between them. Germline V gene data show CDR1 as LNHDA and CDR2 as SQIVND (reference sequence). CDR3 size: 15 residues. CDR3 protein: CASSKTDLYNSPLHF. The CDR3 nucleotides are TGTGCCAGTAGTAAGACAGACCTCTATAATTCACCCCTCCACTTT.

The gene calls are TRBV2 and TRBJ1-1; TRBD1 is a possible D gene (5 bases). Germline CDR1 and CDR2: SNHLY and FYNNEI. CDR3 length: 14 residues. Trimming pared 8 bases from V and 7 bases from J, leaving 20 bases between. CDR3 DNA: TGTGCCAGCTACAGGACCGCTCGCCTCCTTGAAGCTTTCTTT. The encoded protein is CASYRTARLLEAFF. The full variable domain, with the rest looked up from reference TRBV2 and TRBJ1-1, is EPEVTQTPSHQVTQMGQEVILRCVPISNHLYFYWYRQILGQKVEFLVSFYNNEISEKSEIFDDQFSVERPDGSNFTLKIRSTKLEDSAMYFCASYRTARLLEAFFGQGTRLTVV.

This clone showed up just a few times. The chain links TRBV7-3 to TRBJ2-4; maybe TRBD2 (5 bases). This CDR3 spans 13 amino acids. Per germline, CDR1 SGHTA and CDR2 FQGTGA. V gave up 5 bases and J gave up 7 bases, with 12 bases separating them. The CDR3 spells CASSPARGNIQYF. The CDR3 DNA sequence: TGTGCCAGCAGCCCCGCCCGAGGGAACATTCAGTACTTC.